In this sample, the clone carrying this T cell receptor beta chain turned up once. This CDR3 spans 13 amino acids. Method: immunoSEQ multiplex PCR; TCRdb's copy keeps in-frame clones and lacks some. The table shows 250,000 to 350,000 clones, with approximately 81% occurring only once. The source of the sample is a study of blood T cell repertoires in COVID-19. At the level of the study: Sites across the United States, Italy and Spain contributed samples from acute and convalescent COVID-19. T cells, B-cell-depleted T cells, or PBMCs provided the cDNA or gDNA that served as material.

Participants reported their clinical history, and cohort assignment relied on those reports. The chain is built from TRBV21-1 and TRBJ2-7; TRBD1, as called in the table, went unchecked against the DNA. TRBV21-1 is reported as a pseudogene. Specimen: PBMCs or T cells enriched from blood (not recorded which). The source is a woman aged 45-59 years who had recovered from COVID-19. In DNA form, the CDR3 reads TGTGCCAGCAGCATGGGCAGTACCTACGAGCAGTACTTC. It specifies CASSMGSTYEQYF.